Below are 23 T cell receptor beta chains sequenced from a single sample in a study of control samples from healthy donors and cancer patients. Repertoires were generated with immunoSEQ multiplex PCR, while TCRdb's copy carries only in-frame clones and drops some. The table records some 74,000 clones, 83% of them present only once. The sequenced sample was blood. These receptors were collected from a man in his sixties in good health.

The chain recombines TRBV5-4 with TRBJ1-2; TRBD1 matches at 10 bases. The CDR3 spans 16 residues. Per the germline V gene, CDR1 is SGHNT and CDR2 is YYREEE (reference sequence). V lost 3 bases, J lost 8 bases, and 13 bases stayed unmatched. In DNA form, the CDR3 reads TGTGCCAGCAGCTCAGGGTTTGGGACAGGGGCGAGCGGCTACACCTTC. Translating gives CASSSGFGTGASGYTF.

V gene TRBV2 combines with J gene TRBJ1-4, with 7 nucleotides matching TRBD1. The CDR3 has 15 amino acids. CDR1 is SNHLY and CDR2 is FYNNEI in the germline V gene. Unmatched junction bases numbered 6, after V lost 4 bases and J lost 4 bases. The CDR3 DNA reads TGTGCCAGCAGTGGGGAAGGGGGCAATAATGAAAAACTGTTTTTT. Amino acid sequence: CASSGEGGNNEKLFF.

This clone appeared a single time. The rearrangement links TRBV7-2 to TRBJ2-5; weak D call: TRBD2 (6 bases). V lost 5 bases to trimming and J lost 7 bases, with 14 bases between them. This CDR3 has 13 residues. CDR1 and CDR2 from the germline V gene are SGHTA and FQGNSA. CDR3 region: CASSQTRGVTQYF. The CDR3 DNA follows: TGTGCCAGCAGCCAGACTAGGGGCGTGACCCAGTACTTC.

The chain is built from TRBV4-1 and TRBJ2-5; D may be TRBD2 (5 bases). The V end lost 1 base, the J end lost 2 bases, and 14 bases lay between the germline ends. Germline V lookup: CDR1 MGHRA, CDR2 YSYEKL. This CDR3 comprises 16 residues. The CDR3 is CASSQVWLEGQETQYF. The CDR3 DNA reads TGCGCCAGCAGCCAAGTTTGGTTAGAGGGTCAAGAGACCCAGTACTTC.

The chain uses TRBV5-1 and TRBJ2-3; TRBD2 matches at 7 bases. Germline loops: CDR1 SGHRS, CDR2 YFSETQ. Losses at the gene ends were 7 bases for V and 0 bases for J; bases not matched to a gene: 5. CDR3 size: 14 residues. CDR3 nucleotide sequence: TGCGCCAGCTGCATTAGCGGGAGCACAGATACGCAGTATTTT. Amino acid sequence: CASCISGSTDTQYF.

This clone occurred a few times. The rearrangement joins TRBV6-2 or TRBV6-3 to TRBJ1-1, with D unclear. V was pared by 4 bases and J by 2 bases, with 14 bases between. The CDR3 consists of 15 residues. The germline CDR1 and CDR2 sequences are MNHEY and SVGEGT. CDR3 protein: CASSSNLLRNTEAFF. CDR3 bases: TGTGCCAGCAGTTCAAACTTGTTACGAAACACTGAAGCTTTCTTT.

The DNA for the CDR3 is TGTGCCAGCAGTCAACTTAGCGGGAGGCGCTACAATGAGCAGTTCTTC. Translated, it gives CASSQLSGRRYNEQFF. The chain joins TRBV6-2 or TRBV6-3 to TRBJ2-1, with 10 bases that match TRBD2. The V gene's germline CDR1 is MNHEY and CDR2 SVGEGT. J gave up 3 bases and V 5 bases, and 7 bases lay outside the gene matches. The CDR3 has 16 amino acids.

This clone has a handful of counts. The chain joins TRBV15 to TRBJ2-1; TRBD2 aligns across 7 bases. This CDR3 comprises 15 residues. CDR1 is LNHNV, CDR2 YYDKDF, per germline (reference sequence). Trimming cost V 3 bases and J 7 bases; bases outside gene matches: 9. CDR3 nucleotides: TGTGCCACCAGCAGCCTCGCGGGAGTGGGGAATGAGCAGTTCTTC. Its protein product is CATSSLAGVGNEQFF.

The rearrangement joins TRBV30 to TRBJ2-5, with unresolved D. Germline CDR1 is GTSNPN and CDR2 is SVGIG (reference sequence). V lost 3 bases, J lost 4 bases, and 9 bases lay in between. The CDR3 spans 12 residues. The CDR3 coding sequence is TGTGCCTGGAGGGATCTGGGAGAGACCCAGTACTTC. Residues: CAWRDLGETQYF.

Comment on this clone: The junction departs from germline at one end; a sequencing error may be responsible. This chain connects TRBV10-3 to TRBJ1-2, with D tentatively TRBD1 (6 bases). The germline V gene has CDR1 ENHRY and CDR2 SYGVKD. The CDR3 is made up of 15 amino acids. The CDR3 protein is CAISESYTGGQGRFF. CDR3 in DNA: TGTGCCATCAGTGAGTCGTACACGGGGGGCCAAGGGCGCTTCTTC.

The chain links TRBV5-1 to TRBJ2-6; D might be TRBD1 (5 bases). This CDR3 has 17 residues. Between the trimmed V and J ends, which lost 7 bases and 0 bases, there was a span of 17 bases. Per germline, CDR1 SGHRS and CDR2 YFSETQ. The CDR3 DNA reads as TGCGCCAGCGCTACAGGCCAGCCTAGCTCTGGGGCCAACGTCCTGACTTTC. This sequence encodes CASATGQPSSGANVLTF.

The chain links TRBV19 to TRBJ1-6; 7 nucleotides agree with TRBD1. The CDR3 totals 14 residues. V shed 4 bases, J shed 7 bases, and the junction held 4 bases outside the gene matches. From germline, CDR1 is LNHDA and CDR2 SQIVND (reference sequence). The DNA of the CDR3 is TGTGCCAGTAGTACACAGGGGACCAATTCACCCCTCCACTTT. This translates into CASSTQGTNSPLHF.

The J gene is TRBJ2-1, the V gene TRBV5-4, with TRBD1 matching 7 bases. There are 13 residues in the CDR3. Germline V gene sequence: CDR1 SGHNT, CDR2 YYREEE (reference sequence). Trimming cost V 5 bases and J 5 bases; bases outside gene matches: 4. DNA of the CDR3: TGTGCCAGCAGGAAGACAGGGAACAATGAGCAGTTCTTC. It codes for CASRKTGNNEQFF.

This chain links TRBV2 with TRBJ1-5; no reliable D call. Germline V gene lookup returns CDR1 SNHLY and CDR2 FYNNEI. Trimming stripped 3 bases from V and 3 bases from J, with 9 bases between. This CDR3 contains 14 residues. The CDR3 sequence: CASSDQRSNQPQHF. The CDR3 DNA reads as TGTGCCAGCAGTGATCAGAGGTCCAATCAGCCCCAGCATTTT. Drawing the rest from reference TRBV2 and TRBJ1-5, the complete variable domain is EPEVTQTPSHQVTQMGQEVILRCVPISNHLYFYWYRQILGQKVEFLVSFYNNEISEKSEIFDDQFSVERPDGSNFTLKIRSTKLEDSAMYFCASSDQRSNQPQHFGDGTRLSIL.

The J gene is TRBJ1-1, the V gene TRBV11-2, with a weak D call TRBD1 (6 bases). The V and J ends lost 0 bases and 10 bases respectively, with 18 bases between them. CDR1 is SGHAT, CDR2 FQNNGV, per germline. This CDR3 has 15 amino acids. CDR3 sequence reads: CASSLDLLAGVGAFF. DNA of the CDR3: TGTGCCAGCAGCTTAGATTTATTGGCAGGGGTCGGAGCTTTCTTT.

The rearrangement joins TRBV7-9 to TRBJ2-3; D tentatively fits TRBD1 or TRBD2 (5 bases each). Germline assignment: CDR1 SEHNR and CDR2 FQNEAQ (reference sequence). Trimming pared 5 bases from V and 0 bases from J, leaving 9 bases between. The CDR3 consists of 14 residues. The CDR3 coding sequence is TGTGCCAGCAGCCACAGGACTAGCACAGATACGCAGTATTTT. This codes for CASSHRTSTDTQYF.

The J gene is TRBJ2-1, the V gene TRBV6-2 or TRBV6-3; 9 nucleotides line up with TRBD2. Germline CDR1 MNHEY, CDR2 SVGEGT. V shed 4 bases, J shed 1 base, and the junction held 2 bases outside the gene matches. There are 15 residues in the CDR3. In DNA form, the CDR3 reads TGTGCCAGCAGTTTAGCGGGAGAATCCTACAATGAGCAGTTCTTC. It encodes CASSLAGESYNEQFF.

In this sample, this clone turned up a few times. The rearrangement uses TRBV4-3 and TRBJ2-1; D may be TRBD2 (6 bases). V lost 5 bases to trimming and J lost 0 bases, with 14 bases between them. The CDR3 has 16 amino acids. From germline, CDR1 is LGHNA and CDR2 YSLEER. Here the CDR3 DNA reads TGCGCCAGCAGCGGCCGGGACTCATCCTCCTACAATGAGCAGTTCTTC. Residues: CASSGRDSSSYNEQFF.

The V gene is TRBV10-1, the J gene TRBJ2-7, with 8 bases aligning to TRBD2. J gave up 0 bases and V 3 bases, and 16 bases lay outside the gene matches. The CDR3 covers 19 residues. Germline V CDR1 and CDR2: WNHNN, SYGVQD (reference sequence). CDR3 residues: CASSEKFPVCGRHSYEQYF. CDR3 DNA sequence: TGCGCCAGCAGTGAAAAATTCCCTGTGTGCGGGAGGCACTCCTACGAGCAGTACTTC.

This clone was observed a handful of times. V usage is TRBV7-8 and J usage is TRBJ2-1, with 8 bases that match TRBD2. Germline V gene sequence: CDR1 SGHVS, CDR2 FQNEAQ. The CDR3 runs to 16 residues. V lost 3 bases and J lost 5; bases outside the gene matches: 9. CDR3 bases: TGTGCCAGCAGCTTCCCGGGACTAGGGCTAAACAATGAGCAGTTCTTC. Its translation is CASSFPGLGLNNEQFF.

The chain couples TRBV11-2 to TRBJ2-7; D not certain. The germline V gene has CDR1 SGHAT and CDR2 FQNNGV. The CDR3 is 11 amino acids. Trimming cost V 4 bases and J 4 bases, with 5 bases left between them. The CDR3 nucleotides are TGTGCCAGCAGCTCATATTACGAGCAGTACTTC. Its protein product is CASSSYYEQYF.

The CDR3 is CASSKRDSFTDTQYF. DNA for the CDR3: TGTGCCAGCAGCAAAAGGGACAGCTTCACAGATACGCAGTATTTT. The V call is TRBV7-2, the J call TRBJ2-3, with 7 nucleotides matching TRBD1. This CDR3 has 15 residues. Unmatched junction bases numbered 7, after V lost 5 bases and J lost 2 bases. CDR1 is SGHTA and CDR2 is FQGNSA in the germline V gene.

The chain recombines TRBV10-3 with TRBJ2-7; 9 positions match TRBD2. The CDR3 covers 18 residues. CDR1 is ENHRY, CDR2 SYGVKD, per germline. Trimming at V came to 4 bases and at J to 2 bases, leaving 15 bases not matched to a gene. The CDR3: CAISVPSLTSGSPYEQYF. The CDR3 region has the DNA TGTGCCATCAGTGTGCCCTCCTTGACTAGCGGATCACCCTACGAGCAGTACTTC.